This T cell receptor beta chain was retrieved from a study of cytomegalovirus exposure and HLA in healthy donors. The PCR employed 60 Vbeta primers together with 13 Jbeta primers. Sequencing used immunoSEQ multiplex PCR; TCRdb keeps in-frame clones, though not all of them. This table has about 60,000 clones, over 80% appearing once. Findings of the study overall: Later findings reportedly placed an Asian-associated ancestry cluster below the roughly 700-donor mean for N-insertions. While the bulk of TCR sequences proved rare, some public TCRs turned up in many donors. TCR beta chains associated with HLA were, in a later analysis, more clonally expanded than equally common others. There were under 200 TCR beta chains listed as cytomegalovirus-associated.

From germline, CDR1 is PRHDT and CDR2 FYEKMQ (reference sequence). The CDR3 contains 14 residues. V shed 5 bases and J shed 15 bases, with 23 bases lying between them. On this clone: The antigen is not known.

This chain uses TRBV13 with TRBJ2-4; possible D gene TRBD2, 6 bases. The sample comprised PBMCs. The receptor's source is a man aged 25 to 45 in good health and CMV-seronegative. The CDR3 sequence: CASSLRDERASAYF. CDR3 in DNA: TGTGCCAGCAGCCTACGGGACGAAAGGGCTAGCGCGTACTTC.